This TCR beta chain derives from a study of blood T cell repertoires in COVID-19. The repertoire was sequenced with immunoSEQ multiplex PCR; TCRdb's copy has only in-frame clones and lacks some. Of some 390,000 clones listed, approximately 90% were seen once; the top ten hold roughly 1.1%. Participants were aged 18 to 89 years, lived in 25 or so US areas, and enrolled virtually. Participants reported their clinical history, and cohort assignment relied on those reports. This CDR3 is 17 amino acids long. V gave up 8 bases and J gave up 0 bases; unmatched junction bases: 12. Per germline, CDR1 SQVTM and CDR2 ANQGSEA.

Sequenced input: PBMCs or T cells enriched from blood (not recorded which). The chain is built from TRBV29-1 and TRBJ2-1, with TRBD2 matching over 11 bases. The clonotype originates from a man younger than 40 who had recovered from COVID-19. The CDR3 spells CSRGLAGGPSSYNEQFF. CDR3 sequence (DNA): TGCAGCCGAGGGCTAGCGGGAGGTCCGAGCTCCTACAATGAGCAGTTCTTC.